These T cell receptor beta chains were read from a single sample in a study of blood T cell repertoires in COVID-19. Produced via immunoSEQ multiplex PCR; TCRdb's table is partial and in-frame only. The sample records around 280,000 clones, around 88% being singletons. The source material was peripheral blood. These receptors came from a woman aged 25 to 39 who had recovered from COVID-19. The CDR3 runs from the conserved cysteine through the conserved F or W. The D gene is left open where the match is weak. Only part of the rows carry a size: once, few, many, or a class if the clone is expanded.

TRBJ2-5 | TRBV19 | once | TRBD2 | TGTGCCAGTAGCCGAGGTGGGGCGGGAGGGTTAGAGACCCAGTACTTC | CASSRGGAGGLETQYF
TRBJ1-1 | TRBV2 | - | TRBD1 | TGTGCCAGCTTCAGGGGGATGAACACTGAAGCTTTCTTT | CASFRGMNTEAFF
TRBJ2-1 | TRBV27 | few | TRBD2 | TGTGCCAGCAGTTATCGAGCGGGATATTTCAATGAGCAGTTCTTC | CASSYRAGYFNEQFF
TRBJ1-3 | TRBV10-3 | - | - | TGTGCCATCAGTGAGTCGTCAGGGCTAAGCTCTGGAAACACCATATATTTT | CAISESSGLSSGNTIYF
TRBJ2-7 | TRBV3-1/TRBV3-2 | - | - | TGTGCCAGCAGCCTTCTCTCCGAGCAGTACTTC | CASSLLSEQYF
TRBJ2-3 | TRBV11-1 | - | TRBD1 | TGTGCCAGCAGCTCCCCGGGACAGGGGCGCACAGATACGCAGTATTTT | CASSSPGQGRTDTQYF
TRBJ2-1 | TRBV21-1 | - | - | TGTGCCAGCAGCAAGCAGAAGCGGGGGGTTAATAATGAGCAGTTCTTC | CASSKQKRGVNNEQFF
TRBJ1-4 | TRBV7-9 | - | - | TGTGCCAGCAGCTTAGCGACTGCAACTAATGAAAAACTGTTTTTT | CASSLATATNEKLFF
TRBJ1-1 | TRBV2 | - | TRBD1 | TGTGCCAGCAGTCAATTATTAAGGACAGGGGACACTGAAGCTTTCTTT | CASSQLLRTGDTEAFF
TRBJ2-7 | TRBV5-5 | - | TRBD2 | TGTGCCAGCAGCACCGGGACTAGCGGAACCTACGAGCAGTACTTC | CASSTGTSGTYEQYF
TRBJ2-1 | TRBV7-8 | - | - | TGTGCCAGCAGCCTCCGCTGGGAGGAGCAGTTCTTC | CASSLRWEEQFF
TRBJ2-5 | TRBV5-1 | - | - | TGCGCCAGCAGCTTGGGGACGGACAGCCTGTACCAAGAGACCCAGTACTTC | CASSLGTDSLYQETQYF
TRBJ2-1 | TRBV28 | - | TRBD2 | TGTGCCAGCAGTTCCGGACTAGCGTCCTACAATGAGCAGTTCTTC | CASSSGLASYNEQFF
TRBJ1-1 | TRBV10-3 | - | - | TGTGCCATCACGGACGGACAAGGGGTGAACACTGAAGCTTTCTTT | CAITDGQGVNTEAFF
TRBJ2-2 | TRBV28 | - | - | TGTGCCAGCTCGGCAGGGGTGGCCGGGGAGCTGTTTTTT | CASSAGVAGELFF
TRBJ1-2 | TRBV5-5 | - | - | TGTGCCAGCACCCCTGAGGGAGGCGCTAACTATGGCTACACCTTC | CASTPEGGANYGYTF
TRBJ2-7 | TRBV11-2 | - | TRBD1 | TGTGCCAGCAGCCTAAGACAGGGGGTGGAGCAGTACTTC | CASSLRQGVEQYF
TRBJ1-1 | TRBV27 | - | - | TGTGCCACTCAGGGCATGAACACTGAAGCTTTCTTT | CATQGMNTEAFF
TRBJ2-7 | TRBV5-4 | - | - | TGTGCCAGCACTACTTACAGGGCGGGTCTCCGCGAGCAGTACTTC | CASTTYRAGLREQYF
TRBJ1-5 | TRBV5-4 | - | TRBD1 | TGTGCCAGCAGCCCCGGGACAGGGAATCAGCCCCAGCATTTT | CASSPGTGNQPQHF
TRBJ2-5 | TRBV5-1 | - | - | TGCGCCAGCAGATTGTTACCCCAAGCCGGCCAAGAGACCCAGTACTTC | CASRLLPQAGQETQYF
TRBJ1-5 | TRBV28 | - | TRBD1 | TGTGCCAGCAGTTTTGGGACAGGATGGGGTCAGCCCCAGCATTTT | CASSFGTGWGQPQHF
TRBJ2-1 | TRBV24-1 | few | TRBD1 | TGTGCCACCAGTCCTTCGGGGACAGGGTCCTACAATGAGCAGTTCTTC | CATSPSGTGSYNEQFF
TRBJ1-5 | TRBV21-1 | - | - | TGTGCCAGCAGCCTTGTACCGGGACAGACCAATCAGCCCCAGCATTTT | CASSLVPGQTNQPQHF
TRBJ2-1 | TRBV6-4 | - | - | TGTGCCAGCAGTCCTCAACTAGTGACTAGATACAATGAGCAGTTCTTC | CASSPQLVTRYNEQFF
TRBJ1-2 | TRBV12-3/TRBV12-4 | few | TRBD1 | TGTGCCAGCAGTTTGGGACAGGGGGAAGGCTACACCTTC | CASSLGQGEGYTF
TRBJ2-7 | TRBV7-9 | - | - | TGTGCCAGCAGCCCTACTAGTTCTTGGTACGAGCAGTACTTC | CASSPTSSWYEQYF
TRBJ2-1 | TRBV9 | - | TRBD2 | TGTGCCAGCAGCGTGAGCGGGAGCCCCCATGAGCAGTTCTTC | CASSVSGSPHEQFF
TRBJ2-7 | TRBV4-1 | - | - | TGCGCCAGCAGCCAAGATCCAGGGAAAATATTCCGCGAGCAGTACTTC | CASSQDPGKIFREQYF
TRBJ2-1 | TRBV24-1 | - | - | TGTGCCACCAGTGAATCCGTAGGGAGTGAGCAGTTCTTC | CATSESVGSEQFF
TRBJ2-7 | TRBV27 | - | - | TGTGCCAGCAGTCCCCGGATACTAAGTTCCTACGAGCAGTACTTC | CASSPRILSSYEQYF
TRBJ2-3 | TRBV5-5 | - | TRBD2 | TGTGCCAGCAGCCCAGGACTAGCGGGAGAGACAGATACGCAGTATTTT | CASSPGLAGETDTQYF